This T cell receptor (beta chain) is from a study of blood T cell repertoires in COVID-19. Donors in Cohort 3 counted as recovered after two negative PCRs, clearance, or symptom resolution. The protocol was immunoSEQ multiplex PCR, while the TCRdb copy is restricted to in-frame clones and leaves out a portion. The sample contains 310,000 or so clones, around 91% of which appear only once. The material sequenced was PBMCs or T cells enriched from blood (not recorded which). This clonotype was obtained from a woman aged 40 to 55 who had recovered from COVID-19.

CDR3 region: CAWSPTGLAGGPDAYEQYF. The CDR3 coding sequence is TGTGCCTGGAGTCCTACCGGACTAGCGGGAGGGCCCGACGCCTACGAGCAGTACTTC. J is TRBJ2-7 and V is TRBV30; 15 bases match TRBD2. V dropped 2 bases and J dropped 2; count of bases not matched to a gene: 13. The CDR3 is 19 residues long. Germline loops: CDR1 GTSNPN, CDR2 SVGIG (reference sequence).